Below, 13 T cell receptor beta chains from the same sample are listed, as sequenced in a study of ipilimumab plus nivolumab after autologous stem cell transplantation. Measured with immunoSEQ multiplex PCR; TCRdb has only the in-frame clones, and not every one. The table records 15,000 to 20,000 clones, less than 75% of them present only once. Specimen: PBMCs, collected in a trial of ipilimumab plus nivolumab as post-transplant consolidation. These receptors were collected from a male donor with diffuse large B-cell lymphoma.

V and J are TRBV5-1 and TRBJ2-5; TRBD1 matches at 9 bases. Trimming at V came to 1 base and at J to 3 bases, leaving 1 base not matched to a gene. Germline V gene lookup returns CDR1 SGHRS and CDR2 YFSETQ. The CDR3 contains 14 residues. The chain's CDR3 is CASSLTGGEETQYF. CDR3 DNA: TGCGCCAGCAGCTTGACAGGGGGCGAAGAGACCCAGTACTTC. The whole variable domain, filled in from reference TRBV5-1 and TRBJ2-5, reads KAGVTQTPRYLIKTRGQQVTLSCSPISGHRSVSWYQQTPGQGLQFLFEYFSETQRNKGNFPGRFSGRQFSNSRSEMNVSTLELGDSALYLCASSLTGGEETQYFGPGTRLLVL.

This clone has more than one count but fewer than ten. The V gene is TRBV19, the J gene TRBJ1-3; D remains ambiguous. The length of the CDR3 is 15 residues. CDR1 and CDR2 (germline): LNHDA, SQIVND (reference sequence). V gave up 4 bases and J gave up 0 bases, with 10 bases separating them. The CDR3 region has the DNA TGTGCCAGTAGTAGCGTCCCAAGCTCTGGAAACACCATATATTTT. Translated: CASSSVPSSGNTIYF. The full variable domain, rest sourced from reference TRBV19 and TRBJ1-3, is DGGITQSPKYLFRKEGQNVTLSCEQNLNHDAMYWYRQDPGQGLRLIYYSQIVNDFQKGDIAEGYSVSREKKESFPLTVTSAQKNPTAFYLCASSSVPSSGNTIYFGEGSWLTVV.

The chain carries TRBV7-9 and TRBJ2-3, with D perhaps TRBD2 (5 bases). The ends were cut back, 1 base at V and 6 bases at J, with 14 bases in the middle. CDR1 and CDR2 (germline): SEHNR, FQNEAQ (reference sequence). The CDR3 extends over 15 amino acids. The CDR3 protein is CASSLGTLKSDTQYF. The CDR3 DNA reads TGTGCCAGCAGCTTAGGGACTTTAAAGTCGGATACGCAGTATTTT.

V is TRBV10-2 and J is TRBJ2-1; the match to TRBD2 covers 13 bases. The germline gives CDR1 WSHSY, CDR2 SAAADI. The ends lost 4 bases at V and 9 bases at J; junction bases unmatched: 9. There are 16 residues in the CDR3. The CDR3 region has the DNA TGCGCCAGCAGTGGTGGGACTAGCGGGGCCCGCGGTGAGCAGTTCTTC. Translating gives CASSGGTSGARGEQFF.

This rearrangement joins TRBV18 to TRBJ2-5; no definite D call. With 2 bases removed from V and 3 bases from J, the gap between germline ends came to 7 bases. Germline CDR1 is KGHSH and CDR2 is LQKENI. The CDR3 length is 13 residues. The CDR3 region is CASSPAGKETQYF. In nucleotides, the CDR3 is TGTGCCAGCTCACCAGCAGGAAAAGAGACCCAGTACTTC. The complete variable domain, with remaining parts taken from reference TRBV18 and TRBJ2-5, reads NAGVMQNPRHLVRRRGQEARLRCSPMKGHSHVYWYRQLPEEGLKFMVYLQKENIIDESGMPKERFSAEFPKEGPSILRIQQVVRGDSAAYFCASSPAGKETQYFGPGTRLLVL.

The V gene is TRBV15, the J gene TRBJ2-3; perhaps D is TRBD1 or TRBD2 (6 bases each). V lost 4 bases, J lost 4 bases, and 12 bases lay in between. The CDR3 contains 14 residues. In germline, CDR1 is LNHNV, CDR2 YYDKDF (reference sequence). DNA of the CDR3: TGTGCCACCAGCAACGGGGGCGTCGCAGATACGCAGTATTTT. This codes for CATSNGGVADTQYF.

There are a few counts of this clone. The rearrangement uses TRBV16 and TRBJ1-4, with no clear D. The V gene lost 0 bases and the J gene lost 2 bases, with 7 bases spanning the gap. CDR1 and CDR2 (germline): KGHSY, FQNENV. This CDR3 comprises 15 residues. In DNA form, the CDR3 reads TGTGCCAGCAGCCAATCGCAGTTGACTAATGAAAAACTGTTTTTT. Protein product: CASSQSQLTNEKLFF.

This chain links TRBV19 with TRBJ1-5; D gene ambiguous. CDR3 length: 14 residues. CDR1 LNHDA and CDR2 SQIVND come from the germline V gene (reference sequence). Trimming pared 3 bases from V and 5 bases from J, leaving 11 bases between. The CDR3 here is CASSIMGFDQPQHF. The CDR3 DNA sequence: TGTGCCAGTAGTATTATGGGGTTCGATCAGCCCCAGCATTTT.

The CDR3 DNA follows: TGTGCCAGCTCACCCTGGGACAGAGCCTATGGCTACACCTTC. It specifies CASSPWDRAYGYTF. The chain employs TRBV18 and TRBJ1-2; 7 nucleotides align to TRBD1. V shed 3 bases and J 4 bases; nucleotides not matched to a gene: 5. Germline V gives CDR1 KGHSH, CDR2 LQKENI. The CDR3 length is 14 residues.

This chain links TRBV2 with TRBJ2-7; a possible D gene is TRBD1 (7 bases). CDR1 and CDR2 (germline): SNHLY, FYNNEI. This CDR3 comprises 13 residues. Trimming stripped 8 bases from V and 5 bases from J, with 16 bases between. The CDR3 DNA reads as TGTGCCAGCGGGGGGAACAGGGGTGACGAGCAGTACTTC. It is translated as CASGGNRGDEQYF.

On this clone itself: This CDR3 is also generated by other DNA sequences in the sample. The chain combines TRBV29-1 with TRBJ2-1; 11 nucleotides agree with TRBD1. CDR3 size: 15 residues. The trim removed 7 bases at V and 7 bases at J, leaving 12 bases unmatched. Germline lookup yields CDR1 SQVTM and CDR2 ANQGSEA. The CDR3 reads CSAKRTGGLGNEQFF. CDR3 sequence (DNA): TGCAGCGCGAAGCGGACAGGGGGCCTTGGGAATGAGCAGTTCTTC.

This sequence joins TRBV9 and TRBJ1-4; TRBD1 is a possible D gene (5 bases). The V and J ends lost 0 bases and 8 bases respectively, with 14 bases between them. CDR3 length equals 15 residues. Germline CDR1 reads SGDLS; CDR2 reads YYNGEE. The CDR3 is CASSVGLEGDEKLFF. CDR3 coding DNA: TGTGCCAGCAGCGTAGGGTTGGAAGGGGACGAAAAACTGTTTTTT.

The chain carries TRBV30 and TRBJ2-2; weak D call: TRBD1 (5 bases). The V and J ends lost 3 bases and 3 bases respectively, with 11 bases between them. The germline gives CDR1 GTSNPN, CDR2 SVGIG (reference sequence). CDR3 length equals 14 residues. The CDR3 spells CAWRAGKDTGELFF. Here the CDR3 DNA reads TGTGCCTGGAGGGCAGGGAAGGACACCGGGGAGCTGTTTTTT. The full variable domain, with the rest looked up from reference TRBV30 and TRBJ2-2, is SQTIHQWPATLVQPVGSPLSLECTVEGTSNPNLYWYRQAAGRGLQLLFYSVGIGQISSEVPQNLSASRPQDRQFILSSKKLLLSDSGFYLCAWRAGKDTGELFFGEGSRLTVL.